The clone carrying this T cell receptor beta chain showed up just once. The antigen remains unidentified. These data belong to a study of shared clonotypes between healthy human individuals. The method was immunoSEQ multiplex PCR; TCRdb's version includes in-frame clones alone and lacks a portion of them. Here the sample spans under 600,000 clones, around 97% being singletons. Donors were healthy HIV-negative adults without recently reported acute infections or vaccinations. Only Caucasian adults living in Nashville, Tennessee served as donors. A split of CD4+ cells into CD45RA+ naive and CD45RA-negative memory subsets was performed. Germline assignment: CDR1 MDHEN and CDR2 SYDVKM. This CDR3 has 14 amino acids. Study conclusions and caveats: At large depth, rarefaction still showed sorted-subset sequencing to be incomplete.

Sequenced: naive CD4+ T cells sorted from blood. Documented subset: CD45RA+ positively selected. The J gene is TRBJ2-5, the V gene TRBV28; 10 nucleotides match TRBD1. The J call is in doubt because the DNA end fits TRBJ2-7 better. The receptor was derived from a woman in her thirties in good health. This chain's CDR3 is CASSGTGDSYEQYF. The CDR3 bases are TGTGCCAGCAGTGGGACAGGGGATTCCTACGAGCAGTACTTC.